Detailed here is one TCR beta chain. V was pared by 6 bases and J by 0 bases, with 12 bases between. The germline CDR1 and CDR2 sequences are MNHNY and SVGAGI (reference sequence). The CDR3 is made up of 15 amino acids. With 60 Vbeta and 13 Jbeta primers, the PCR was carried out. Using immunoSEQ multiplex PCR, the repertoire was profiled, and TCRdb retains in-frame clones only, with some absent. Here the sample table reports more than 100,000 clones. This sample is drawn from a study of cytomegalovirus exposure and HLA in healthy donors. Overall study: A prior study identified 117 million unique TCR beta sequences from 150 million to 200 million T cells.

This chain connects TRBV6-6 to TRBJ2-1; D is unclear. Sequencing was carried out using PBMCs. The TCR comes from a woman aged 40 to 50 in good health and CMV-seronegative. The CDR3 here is CASRVLDSSYNEQFF. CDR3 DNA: TGTGCCAGCAGGGTATTAGATAGCTCCTACAATGAGCAGTTCTTC.